This paragraph reports one T cell receptor beta chain. This clone was recorded only once. What this receptor recognizes is not known. Base qualities are missing; no much larger clone stands one base away. The protocol used for the library was the immunoSEQ multiplex PCR assay. Drawn from immuneACCESS, this table holds only the in-frame rearrangements with V and J called that TCRdb kept. Clones are partly lost; checked studies trace under half to an unresolved V gene and leave the rest unexplained. The sample records approximately 78,000 clones, roughly 92% of which are singletons. The ten largest make up approximately 0.37% of the sample. This entry is derived from a study of technical replicates of blood from a few donors (dated by TCRdb to between 2016 and 2019). V is pared back by 5 bases and J by 7 bases, with 17 bases lying between the germline termini. The CDR3 measures 14 amino acids from cysteine to phenylalanine. The DNA shown is the 42-base CDR3, in frame from base 1. CDR1 is given as MNHEY and CDR2 as SMNVEV, both from the germline V gene (reference sequence).

The chain is encoded by TRBV27 joined to TRBJ1-1; TRBD1 could be the D gene, as 6 bases match. The source material was T cells isolated from PBMCs. This TCR came from a human donor in good health. Here is the DNA: TGTGCCAGCAGTCTACAAACAGGGACCCTTGAAGCTTTCTTT. Translated, this is CASSLQTGTLEAFF.